One sample yielded the 30 T cell receptor beta chains listed below, sequenced in a study of Ad26.COV2.S vaccination and SARS-CoV-2 variants. Using immunoSEQ multiplex PCR, the repertoire was profiled, and TCRdb retains in-frame clones only, with some absent. Of over 450,000 clones in the sample, 89% were seen once. Treatment: about 20 received Ad26.COV2.S at low or high dose, single or two shots; roughly 5 received placebo; per-sample allocation not given. All samples were drawn on day 63, counting from the first vaccine or placebo injection. The sample consisted of peripheral blood, taken in a trial of Ad26.COV2.S vaccine versus placebo. The receptors derive from a person between 18 and 65 years old who received the Ad26.COV2.S COVID-19 vaccine or a placebo.

The chain joins TRBV4-2 to TRBJ2-3, with 12 bases matching TRBD2. CDR1 and CDR2 from the germline V gene are LGHNA and YNFKEQ. The CDR3 is 17 amino acids. V shed 0 bases and J 0 bases; nucleotides not matched to a gene: 1. The CDR3 loop reads CASSQDGLAGSTDTQYF. CDR3 bases: TGTGCCAGCAGCCAAGATGGACTAGCGGGAAGCACAGATACGCAGTATTTT.

CDR3 in DNA: TGTGCCAGCAGCTTGGGGACAGGGTCCTATGGCTACACCTTC. Its translation: CASSLGTGSYGYTF. The rearrangement uses TRBV13 and TRBJ1-2, with 9 bases identical to TRBD1. Per the germline V gene, CDR1 is PRHDT and CDR2 is FYEKMQ (reference sequence). The CDR3 consists of 14 residues. J was trimmed by 4 bases and V by 3 bases; bases with no gene match: 3.

The rearrangement uses TRBV5-4 and TRBJ1-6; 11 bases fit TRBD1. The CDR3 is 17 amino acids. Trimming removed 2 bases from V and 6 bases from J; junction bases left unmatched: 7. Germline V gene lookup returns CDR1 SGHNT and CDR2 YYREEE (reference sequence). Here the CDR3 DNA reads TGTGCCAGCAGCTTTGGAGGACAGGGGGCTCCTAATTCACCCCTCCACTTT. Its protein product is CASSFGGQGAPNSPLHF.

This rearrangement joins TRBV10-1 to TRBJ1-5; TRBD1 might be the D (5 bases). Trimming took off 5 bases at V and 2 bases at J, with 13 bases between the two ends. The CDR3 runs to 15 residues. The germline V gene has CDR1 WNHNN and CDR2 SYGVQD (reference sequence). CDR3 loop: CASSKAGNGNQPQHF. DNA of the CDR3: TGCGCCAGCAGTAAGGCAGGGAATGGCAATCAGCCCCAGCATTTT.

This clone was seen just once. This CDR3 reads CASSRLATSGNTGELFF. The CDR3 nucleotides read TGCGCCAGCAGCAGACTAGCGACTTCCGGGAACACCGGGGAGCTGTTTTTT. V usage is TRBV10-2 and J usage is TRBJ2-2; 8 bases are a match to TRBD2. The ends lost 6 bases at V and 1 base at J; junction bases unmatched: 10. The CDR3 totals 17 residues. Germline values: CDR1 WSHSY, CDR2 SAAADI.

This clone was counted between two and nine times. The V and J genes are TRBV18 and TRBJ1-2; D not certain. Germline V gene lookup returns CDR1 KGHSH and CDR2 LQKENI. The V end was cut by 0 bases, the J end by 8 bases, with 7 bases between. The CDR3 sequence is 12 residues long. The CDR3 reads CASSPPGWGYTF. In nucleotides, the CDR3 is TGTGCCAGCTCACCACCGGGGTGGGGCTACACCTTC.

This sequence joins TRBV3-1 (or the pseudogene TRBV3-2) and TRBJ2-5; 15 nucleotides match TRBD2. CDR1 and CDR2 from the germline V gene are LGHDT and YNNKEL (reference sequence). The junction had 7 bases not matched to a gene; V was cut back by 5 bases and J by 3 bases. There are 17 residues in the CDR3. The CDR3 bases are TGTGCCAGCAGCACCTGGGGACTAGCGGGAGGTAAAGAGACCCAGTACTTC. It codes for CASSTWGLAGGKETQYF.

The genes are TRBV5-1 and TRBJ2-5; 7 bases match TRBD1. J lost 2 bases, V lost 2 bases, and 6 bases had no gene match. Per the germline V gene, CDR1 is SGHRS and CDR2 is YFSETQ. The CDR3 runs 15 residues. CDR3 in amino acids: CASSLGTAVQETQYF. CDR3 sequence (DNA): TGCGCCAGCAGCTTAGGGACAGCCGTACAAGAGACCCAGTACTTC. The whole variable domain, remainder taken from reference TRBV5-1 and TRBJ2-5, is KAGVTQTPRYLIKTRGQQVTLSCSPISGHRSVSWYQQTPGQGLQFLFEYFSETQRNKGNFPGRFSGRQFSNSRSEMNVSTLELGDSALYLCASSLGTAVQETQYFGPGTRLLVL.

The V gene is TRBV7-9, the J gene TRBJ1-2, with 11 bases matching TRBD1. CDR1 and CDR2 (germline): SEHNR, FQNEAQ (reference sequence). This CDR3 is built from 15 residues. J gave up 4 bases and V 4 bases, and 5 bases lay outside the gene matches. The CDR3 reads CASSWDRGGPYGYTF. In nucleotides, the CDR3 is TGTGCCAGCAGCTGGGACAGGGGGGGACCCTATGGCTACACCTTC.

The rearrangement joins TRBV27 to TRBJ1-2; D ambiguous. The V and J ends lost 0 bases and 8 bases respectively, with 10 bases between them. CDR3 length: 13 residues. From germline, CDR1 is MNHEY and CDR2 SMNVEV (reference sequence). The CDR3 spells CASSLSGLKGYTF. For the CDR3, the DNA is TGTGCCAGCAGTTTATCAGGTCTAAAAGGCTACACCTTC.

This clone occurred once. The genes are TRBV3-1 (or the pseudogene TRBV3-2) and TRBJ1-6; D is ambiguous. CDR1 is LGHDT, CDR2 YNNKEL, per germline (reference sequence). Trimming took 2 bases from V and 6 from J, leaving 14 bases between them. The length of the CDR3 is 16 residues. This CDR3 is CASSQILGPLNSPLHF. DNA for the CDR3: TGTGCCAGCAGCCAAATACTAGGACCTCTTAATTCACCCCTCCACTTT.

The chain combines TRBV27 with TRBJ1-2; 9 nucleotides agree with TRBD1. With 5 bases clipped from V and 8 bases from J, the junction kept 12 bases outside the gene matches. The CDR3 runs 15 residues. The germline CDR1 and CDR2 sequences are MNHEY and SMNVEV (reference sequence). DNA of the CDR3: TGTGCCAGCAGTGTACACCCCGGGACAGGGACGGGCTACACCTTC. Amino acids: CASSVHPGTGTGYTF.

This clone has more than one count but fewer than ten. V and J are TRBV10-1 and TRBJ2-7, with a tentative D call TRBD1 (5 bases). Looked up from germline, CDR1 is WNHNN and CDR2 is SYGVQD (reference sequence). The CDR3 extends over 13 amino acids. Trimming pared 3 bases from V and 5 bases from J, leaving 11 bases between. The CDR3 loop is CASSDRVIDEQYF. The DNA for the CDR3 is TGCGCCAGCAGTGACAGGGTGATTGACGAGCAGTACTTC.

The V and J genes are TRBV5-1 and TRBJ2-1; perhaps TRBD1 as D (5 bases). CDR1 is SGHRS and CDR2 is YFSETQ in the germline V gene. V lost 0 bases to trimming and J lost 0 bases, with 10 bases between them. The CDR3 extends over 16 amino acids. The CDR3 reads CASSLVLGLSYNEQFF. The DNA for the CDR3 is TGCGCCAGCAGCTTGGTTCTGGGGCTCTCCTACAATGAGCAGTTCTTC. Full variable domain (missing parts from reference TRBV5-1 and TRBJ2-1): KAGVTQTPRYLIKTRGQQVTLSCSPISGHRSVSWYQQTPGQGLQFLFEYFSETQRNKGNFPGRFSGRQFSNSRSEMNVSTLELGDSALYLCASSLVLGLSYNEQFFGPGTRLTVL.

This chain joins TRBV19 and TRBJ1-3; D unresolved. CDR1 and CDR2 from the germline V gene are LNHDA and SQIVND (reference sequence). The CDR3 runs to 13 residues. The V end was cut by 5 bases, the J end by 1 base, with 6 bases between. The CDR3 spells CASSAISGNTIYF. The CDR3 DNA reads as TGTGCCAGTAGTGCGATTTCTGGAAACACCATATATTTT.

The V gene is TRBV6-5, the J gene TRBJ2-7, with D unresolved. This CDR3 is built from 13 residues. In germline, CDR1 is MNHEY, CDR2 SVGAGI. V lost 7 bases to trimming and J lost 2 bases, with 12 bases between them. CDR3: CASTRGRAYEQYF. In DNA form, the CDR3 reads TGTGCCAGCACCCGTGGTAGGGCCTACGAGCAGTACTTC.

The chain's CDR3 is CASSPDRAPNQPQHF. The CDR3 DNA reads as TGTGCCAGCAGTCCCGACAGAGCCCCCAATCAGCCCCAGCATTTT. The chain uses TRBV28 and TRBJ1-5; tentative D call: TRBD1 (5 bases). Deletions cut 5 bases from V and 3 bases from J, with 14 bases between. This CDR3 has 15 residues. The germline V gene has CDR1 MDHEN and CDR2 SYDVKM. The full variable domain, rest sourced from reference TRBV28 and TRBJ1-5, is DVKVTQSSRYLVKRTGEKVFLECVQDMDHENMFWYRQDPGLGLRLIYFSYDVKMKEKGDIPEGYSVSREKKERFSLILESASTNQTSMYLCASSPDRAPNQPQHFGDGTRLSIL.

Details on this clone: One end of the junction varies from germline; a read error may be responsible. The chain employs TRBV18 and TRBJ1-1; D gene unclear. The CDR3 runs to 13 residues. The germline V gene encodes CDR1 KGHSH and CDR2 LQKENI. Here the CDR3 DNA reads TGTGCCAGCACACCCTCCATGAACACTGAAGCTTTCTTT. Its translation: CASTPSMNTEAFF.

This clone was detected only a few times. V and J are TRBV3-1 (or the pseudogene TRBV3-2) and TRBJ2-7, with 10 bases fitting TRBD2. This CDR3 is built from 12 residues. Germline CDR1 reads LGHDT; CDR2 reads YNNKEL (reference sequence). Trimming took 4 bases from V and 7 from J; bases not matched to a gene: 1. CDR3 sequence (DNA): TGTGCCAGCAGCCGACTAGCGGGTGAGCAGTACTTC. Its translation is CASSRLAGEQYF.

In this sample, this clone turned up once. The gene calls are TRBV7-2 and TRBJ2-7; TRBD2 is a possible D gene (6 bases). Deletions cut 5 bases from V and 3 bases from J, with 17 bases between. This CDR3 is 15 amino acids long. CDR1 and CDR2 (germline): SGHTA, FQGNSA. The CDR3 region is CASSMTDYPVYEQYF. CDR3 nucleotides: TGTGCCAGCAGCATGACGGACTACCCGGTCTACGAGCAGTACTTC.

The rearrangement uses TRBV6-1 and TRBJ2-3; 9 positions agree with TRBD1. With 6 bases clipped from V and 5 bases from J, the junction kept 9 bases outside the gene matches. CDR3 length: 15 amino acids. Germline CDR1 reads MNHNS; CDR2 reads SASEGT. The DNA of the CDR3 is TGTGCCAGCAGGTGGCAGGGACAGGGTAGAGATACGCAGTATTTT. This translates into CASRWQGQGRDTQYF.

This chain connects TRBV19 to TRBJ1-5; D gene unclear. Germline V gene lookup returns CDR1 LNHDA and CDR2 SQIVND (reference sequence). Trimming cost V 1 base and J 2 bases, with 12 bases left between them. CDR3 length: 16 amino acids. CDR3 in amino acids: CASSIGGAVGNQPQHF. The CDR3 DNA reads TGTGCCAGTAGTATAGGAGGTGCGGTGGGCAATCAGCCCCAGCATTTT.

The J gene is TRBJ2-7, the V gene TRBV3-1 (or the pseudogene TRBV3-2), with D perhaps matching TRBD2 (5 bases). V was clipped by 4 bases and J by 2 bases, with 9 bases between them. Germline V CDR1 and CDR2: LGHDT, YNNKEL (reference sequence). The CDR3 totals 13 residues. The CDR3 protein is CASSPTGTYEQYF. The DNA of the CDR3 is TGTGCCAGCAGCCCCACGGGGACCTACGAGCAGTACTTC.

This clone has just a few counts. Within the sample, other DNA sequences also encode this same CDR3. The gene calls are TRBV7-2 and TRBJ2-7, with a tentative D call TRBD2 (5 bases). Per the germline V gene, CDR1 is SGHTA and CDR2 is FQGNSA. The CDR3 is 11 amino acids. V gave up 4 bases and J gave up 7 bases, with 8 bases separating them. DNA for the CDR3: TGTGCCAGCAGCTCGGGGTGGGAGCAGTACTTC. Protein sequence: CASSSGWEQYF.

This CDR3 is CASSQPGQGVYTQYF. The DNA of the CDR3 is TGCGCCAGCAGCCAGCCGGGACAGGGGGTATATACGCAGTATTTT. V and J are TRBV5-1 and TRBJ2-3; 11 nucleotides agree with TRBD1. Per the germline V gene, CDR1 is SGHRS and CDR2 is YFSETQ. This CDR3 is 15 amino acids long. V shed 4 bases, J shed 7 bases, and the junction held 8 bases outside the gene matches.

The chain links TRBV6-2 or TRBV6-3 to TRBJ2-7; 7 bases match TRBD2. The CDR3 is 16 amino acids. Unmatched junction bases numbered 9, after V lost 2 bases and J lost 2 bases. Germline lookup yields CDR1 MNHEY and CDR2 SVGEGT. CDR3: CASSYAPGTTTYEQYF. Written as DNA, the CDR3 is TGTGCCAGCAGTTACGCTCCCGGGACTACCACCTACGAGCAGTACTTC.

This clone was observed a handful of times. The chain employs TRBV7-6 and TRBJ2-7; 8 bases line up with TRBD2. V trimming: 2 bases; J trimming: 2 bases; junction bases outside the gene matches: 5. The CDR3 has 15 residues. Per the germline V gene, CDR1 is SGHVS and CDR2 is FNYEAQ. The CDR3 DNA reads TGTGCCAGCAGCTTAACTAGCGGTAATACCTACGAGCAGTACTTC. Encoded protein: CASSLTSGNTYEQYF.

This sequence joins TRBV27 and TRBJ1-5; 8 bases map to TRBD1. This CDR3 is built from 16 residues. V was clipped by 2 bases and J by 4 bases; unmatched bases: 7. CDR1 is MNHEY, CDR2 SMNVEV, per germline (reference sequence). The CDR3, as DNA: TGTGCCAGCAGTTTACGTGGACAGGGAATTAATCAGCCCCAGCATTTT. It yields the protein CASSLRGQGINQPQHF.

The chain employs TRBV30 and TRBJ1-4; 7 positions match TRBD1. This CDR3 spans 13 amino acids. Losses at the gene ends were 3 bases for V and 6 bases for J; bases not matched to a gene: 4. From germline, CDR1 is GTSNPN and CDR2 SVGIG (reference sequence). CDR3: CAWSPGQYEKLFF. Written as DNA, the CDR3 is TGTGCCTGGAGCCCGGGACAGTATGAAAAACTGTTTTTT.

This chain connects TRBV5-7 to TRBJ1-1; possible D gene TRBD1, 6 bases. TRBV5-7 is annotated as an ORF whose role is uncertain. Trimming shortened V by 3 bases and J by 6 bases, and 12 bases separated the two germline ends. The CDR3 is made up of 13 amino acids. The CDR3 DNA reads TGTGCCAGCAGCTCCGAAACAGGGCCTGAAGCTTTCTTT. Its protein is CASSSETGPEAFF.